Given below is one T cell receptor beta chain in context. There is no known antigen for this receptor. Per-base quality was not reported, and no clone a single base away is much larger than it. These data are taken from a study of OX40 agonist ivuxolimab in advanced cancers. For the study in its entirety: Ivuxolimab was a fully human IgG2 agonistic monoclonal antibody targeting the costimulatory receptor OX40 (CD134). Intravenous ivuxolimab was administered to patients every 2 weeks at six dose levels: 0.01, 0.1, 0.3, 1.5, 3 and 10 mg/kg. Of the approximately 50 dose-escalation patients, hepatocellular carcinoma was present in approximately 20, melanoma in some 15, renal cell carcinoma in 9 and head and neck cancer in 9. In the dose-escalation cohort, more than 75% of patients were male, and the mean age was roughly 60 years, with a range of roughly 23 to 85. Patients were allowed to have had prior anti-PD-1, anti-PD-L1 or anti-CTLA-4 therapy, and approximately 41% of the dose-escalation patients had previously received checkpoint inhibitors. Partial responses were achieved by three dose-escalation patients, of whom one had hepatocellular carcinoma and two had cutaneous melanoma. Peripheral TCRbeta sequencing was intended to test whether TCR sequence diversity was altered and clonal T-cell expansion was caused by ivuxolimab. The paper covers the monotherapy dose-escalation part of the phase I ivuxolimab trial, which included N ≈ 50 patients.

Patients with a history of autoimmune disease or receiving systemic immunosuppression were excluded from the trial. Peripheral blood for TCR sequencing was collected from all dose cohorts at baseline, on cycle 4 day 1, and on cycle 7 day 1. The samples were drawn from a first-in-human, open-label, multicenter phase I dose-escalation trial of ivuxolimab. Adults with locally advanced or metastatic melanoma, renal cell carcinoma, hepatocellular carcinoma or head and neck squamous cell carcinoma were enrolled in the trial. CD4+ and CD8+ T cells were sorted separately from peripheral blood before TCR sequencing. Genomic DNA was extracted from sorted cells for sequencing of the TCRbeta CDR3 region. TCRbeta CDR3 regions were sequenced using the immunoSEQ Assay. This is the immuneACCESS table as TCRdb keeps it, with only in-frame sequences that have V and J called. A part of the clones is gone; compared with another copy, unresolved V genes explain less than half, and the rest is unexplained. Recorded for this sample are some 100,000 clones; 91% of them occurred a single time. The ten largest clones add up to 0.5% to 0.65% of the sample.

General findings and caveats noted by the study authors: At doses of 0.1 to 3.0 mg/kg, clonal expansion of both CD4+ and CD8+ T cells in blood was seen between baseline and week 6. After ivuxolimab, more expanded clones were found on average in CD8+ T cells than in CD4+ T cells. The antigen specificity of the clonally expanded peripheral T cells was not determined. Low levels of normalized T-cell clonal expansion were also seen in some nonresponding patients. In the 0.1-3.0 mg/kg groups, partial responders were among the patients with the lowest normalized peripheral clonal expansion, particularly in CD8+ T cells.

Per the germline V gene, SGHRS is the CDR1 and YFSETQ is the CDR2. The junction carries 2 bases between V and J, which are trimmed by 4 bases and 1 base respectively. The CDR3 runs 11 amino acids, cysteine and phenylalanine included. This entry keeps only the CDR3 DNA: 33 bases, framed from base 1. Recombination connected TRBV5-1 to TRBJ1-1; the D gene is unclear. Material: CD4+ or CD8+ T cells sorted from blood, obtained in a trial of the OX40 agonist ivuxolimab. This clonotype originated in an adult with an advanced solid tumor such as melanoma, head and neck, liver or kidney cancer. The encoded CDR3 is CASSQNTEAFF. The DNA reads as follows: TGCGCCAGCAGCCAGAACACTGAAGCTTTCTTT.